One and the same sample provided the 29 T cell receptor beta chains below, sequenced in a study of blood T cell repertoires in COVID-19. Profiled with immunoSEQ multiplex PCR; TCRdb holds only in-frame clones, not every one. The sample lists over 200,000 clones, more than 75% seen once, with around 6.5% in the top ten. Sequencing used peripheral blood. Every receptor here comes from an elderly man with acute or convalescent COVID-19.

V usage is TRBV3-1 (or the pseudogene TRBV3-2) and J usage is TRBJ2-1; maybe TRBD2 (6 bases). Germline CDR1 LGHDT, CDR2 YNNKEL (reference sequence). The CDR3 consists of 17 residues. V was cut by 0 bases and J by 0 bases, with 12 bases left in between. CDR3 sequence (DNA): TGTGCCAGCAGCCAAGACCCGACTAGGAGCTCCTACAATGAGCAGTTCTTC. Translating gives CASSQDPTRSSYNEQFF.

The chain has TRBV28 and TRBJ1-3, with D possibly TRBD1 on 5 matching bases. The germline V gene has CDR1 MDHEN and CDR2 SYDVKM. Trimming removed 4 bases at V and 4 bases at J, with 14 bases between. The CDR3 runs to 15 residues. The CDR3 spells CASSSLSGAGNTIYF. The CDR3 region has the DNA TGTGCCAGCAGTTCCCTAAGCGGGGCAGGAAACACCATATATTTT.

V and J are TRBV10-1 and TRBJ2-5; maybe TRBD1 (6 bases). The CDR3 consists of 14 residues. V lost 3 bases and J lost 6, with 14 bases in between. Per germline, CDR1 WNHNN and CDR2 SYGVQD (reference sequence). The CDR3 loop is CASSDAGDLKTQYF. The DNA of the CDR3 is TGCGCCAGCAGTGACGCAGGGGATTTGAAGACCCAGTACTTC.

This chain links TRBV7-8 with TRBJ1-5; the match to TRBD1 covers 8 bases. V lost 5 bases and J lost 7; bases outside the gene matches: 4. The CDR3 consists of 13 residues. CDR1 SGHVS and CDR2 FQNEAQ come from the germline V gene. CDR3 sequence reads: CASSHDRGQPQHF. The CDR3 bases are TGTGCCAGCAGCCACGACAGGGGACAGCCCCAGCATTTT.

Comments on this clone: Sequence at one end of the junction differs from germline and may be a read error. V usage is TRBV5-1 and J usage is TRBJ2-1, with D tentatively TRBD2 (5 bases). The germline gives CDR1 SGHRS, CDR2 YFSETQ. The CDR3 loop spans 15 amino acids. CDR3 loop: CASSLVDSRYNEQFF. The CDR3 bases are TGCGCCAGCAGCTTGGTGGACTCAAGGTACAATGAACAGTTCTTC. The whole variable domain, remainder taken from reference TRBV5-1 and TRBJ2-1, is KAGVTQTPRYLIKTRGQQVTLSCSPISGHRSVSWYQQTPGQGLQFLFEYFSETQRNKGNFPGRFSGRQFSNSRSEMNVSTLELGDSALYLCASSLVDSRYNEQFFGPGTRLTVL.

The chain joins TRBV7-2 to TRBJ1-5, with D uncertain. CDR1 SGHTA and CDR2 FQGNSA come from the germline V gene. With 3 bases removed from V and 4 bases from J, the gap between germline ends came to 10 bases. The CDR3 sequence is 14 residues long. CDR3 DNA sequence: TGTGCCAGCAGCTTTTACGGGGAGAATCAGCCCCAGCATTTT. Translating gives CASSFYGENQPQHF. Full variable domain (missing parts from reference TRBV7-2 and TRBJ1-5): GAGVSQSPSNKVTEKGKDVELRCDPISGHTALYWYRQSLGQGLEFLIYFQGNSAPDKSGLPSDRFSAERTGGSVSTLTIQRTQQEDSAVYLCASSFYGENQPQHFGDGTRLSIL.

J is TRBJ2-2 and V is TRBV7-9; perhaps TRBD2 as D (6 bases). V was pared by 2 bases and J by 1 base, with 14 bases between. The CDR3 totals 17 residues. From germline, CDR1 is SEHNR and CDR2 FQNEAQ (reference sequence). The CDR3 here is CASSLTGEAGNTGELFF. The CDR3 DNA sequence: TGTGCCAGCAGCTTAACGGGAGAAGCGGGGAACACCGGGGAGCTGTTTTTT.

V and J are TRBV6-5 and TRBJ1-3; the D is unclear. The CDR3 sequence is 15 residues long. The V gene lost 6 bases and the J gene lost 3 bases, with 15 bases spanning the gap. The germline CDR1 and CDR2 sequences are MNHEY and SVGAGI. The CDR3 loop reads CASRNLAGGGNTIYF. Here the CDR3 DNA reads TGTGCCAGCAGGAACCTGGCGGGTGGTGGAAACACCATATATTTT.

The chain is built from TRBV9 and TRBJ2-6; TRBD1 matches at 10 bases. From germline, CDR1 is SGDLS and CDR2 YYNGEE. With V trimmed by 4 bases and J by 3 bases, 10 bases remained unmatched. This CDR3 spans 18 amino acids. DNA for the CDR3: TGTGCCAGCAGCCCAGCCCGGGACAGGGGAGGTGGGGCCAACGTCCTGACTTTC. Translated: CASSPARDRGGGANVLTF.

The chain carries TRBV30 and TRBJ1-2, with no clear D. This CDR3 is built from 12 residues. The V end was cut by 4 bases, the J end by 4 bases, with 10 bases between. CDR1 is GTSNPN, CDR2 SVGIG, per germline (reference sequence). CDR3 bases: TGTGCCTGGACCCGACCAGGCTATGGCTACACCTTC. Amino acid sequence: CAWTRPGYGYTF. Variable domain in full (rest from reference TRBV30 and TRBJ1-2): SQTIHQWPATLVQPVGSPLSLECTVEGTSNPNLYWYRQAAGRGLQLLFYSVGIGQISSEVPQNLSASRPQDRQFILSSKKLLLSDSGFYLCAWTRPGYGYTFGSGTRLTVV.

The gene calls are TRBV27 and TRBJ2-2; maybe TRBD2 (6 bases). The germline V and J ends were trimmed by 7 bases and 5 bases, with 17 bases remaining between them. The length of the CDR3 is 15 residues. Germline lookup yields CDR1 MNHEY and CDR2 SMNVEV (reference sequence). In nucleotides, the CDR3 is TGTGCCAGCATGGCTCCCAGCGGGTGGACCGGGGAGCTGTTTTTT. It encodes CASMAPSGWTGELFF.

This clone was observed a single time. The V call is TRBV19, the J call TRBJ1-2; TRBD1 agrees at 7 bases. Germline CDR1 and CDR2: LNHDA and SQIVND (reference sequence). V shed 5 bases, J shed 5 bases, and the junction held 5 bases outside the gene matches. The CDR3 loop spans 13 amino acids. In DNA, the CDR3 is TGTGCCAGTAGTTTACAGGGGACGTATGGCTACACCTTC. This translates into CASSLQGTYGYTF.

The V gene is TRBV28, the J gene TRBJ2-2; 7 nucleotides align to TRBD1. After removal of 7 bases from V and 6 bases from J, the junction contained 5 bases not matched to a gene. The germline V gene encodes CDR1 MDHEN and CDR2 SYDVKM. The CDR3 runs 13 residues. The CDR3 nucleotides are TGTGCCAGCACCCCAGGGGGAGCCGGGGAGCTGTTTTTT. Translated, it gives CASTPGGAGELFF.

The chain recombines TRBV3-1 (or the pseudogene TRBV3-2) with TRBJ1-2, with 8 nucleotides matching TRBD1. Germline V gives CDR1 LGHDT, CDR2 YNNKEL (reference sequence). Unmatched junction bases numbered 12, after V lost 4 bases and J lost 5 bases. This CDR3 comprises 16 residues. CDR3 amino acids: CASSLTTQGDGYGYTF. The DNA for the CDR3 is TGTGCCAGCAGCCTTACAACACAGGGGGATGGATATGGCTACACCTTC.

CDR3: CATSVLGEQFF. In DNA form, the CDR3 reads TGTGCCACCAGTGTACTTGGTGAGCAGTTCTTC. The chain has TRBV24-1 and TRBJ2-1, with D hard to call. The CDR3 is 11 residues long. Between the trimmed V and J ends, which lost 5 bases and 9 bases, there was a span of 7 bases. In germline, CDR1 is KGHDR, CDR2 SFDVKD.

The V call is TRBV7-9, the J call TRBJ1-4, with 8 bases lining up with TRBD1. The CDR3 contains 14 residues. CDR1 and CDR2 (germline): SEHNR, FQNEAQ (reference sequence). Trimming took 4 bases from V and 8 from J; bases not matched to a gene: 6. CDR3 loop: CASSSDRGGEKLFF. CDR3 nucleotide sequence: TGTGCCAGCAGCTCCGACAGGGGTGGGGAAAAACTGTTTTTT. Full variable domain (outside the CDR3, taken from reference TRBV7-9 and TRBJ1-4): DTGVSQNPRHKITKRGQNVTFRCDPISEHNRLYWYRQTLGQGPEFLTYFQNEAQLEKSRLLSDRFSAERPKGSFSTLEIQRTEQGDSAMYLCASSSDRGGEKLFFGSGTQLSVL.

This clone was counted once. The chain links TRBV13 to TRBJ2-1, with 8 positions matching TRBD2. Trimming took 2 bases from V and 1 from J; bases not matched to a gene: 10. The CDR3 loop spans 18 amino acids. Germline CDR1 and CDR2: PRHDT and FYEKMQ (reference sequence). The CDR3 protein is CASSLSSGSVRSYNEQFF. The CDR3 DNA reads as TGTGCCAGCAGCTTATCCAGCGGGAGCGTGAGGTCCTACAATGAGCAGTTCTTC. Full variable domain (rest looked up from reference TRBV13 and TRBJ2-1): AAGVIQSPRHLIKEKRETATLKCYPIPRHDTVYWYQQGPGQDPQFLISFYEKMQSDKGSIPDRFSAQQFSDYHSELNMSSLELGDSALYFCASSLSSGSVRSYNEQFFGPGTRLTVL.

The rearrangement uses TRBV19 and TRBJ1-5; 7 bases are a match to TRBD1. Germline trimming cut 7 bases from V and 4 bases from J; bases unmatched to any gene: 7. The CDR3 loop spans 14 amino acids. Germline CDR1 and CDR2: LNHDA and SQIVND (reference sequence). As DNA, the CDR3 is TGTGCCAGTACCCCAGGGGGGAAGAATCAGCCCCAGCATTTT. This sequence encodes CASTPGGKNQPQHF.

This sequence joins TRBV7-2 and TRBJ2-7, with 7 bases that match TRBD2. The CDR3 consists of 15 residues. Looked up from germline, CDR1 is SGHTA and CDR2 is FQGNSA. V gave up 1 base and J gave up 2 bases; unmatched junction bases: 5. CDR3 sequence reads: CASSLGSGGPYEQYV. CDR3 in DNA: TGTGCCAGCAGCTTAGGTTCGGGGGGTCCCTACGAGCAGTACGTC.

This clone occurred once. Here the CDR3 reads CASSSGQAYGYTF. CDR3 coding DNA: TGCGCCAGCAGCTCCGGACAGGCGTATGGCTACACCTTC. V is TRBV5-1 and J is TRBJ1-2, with 7 bases that match TRBD1. The length of the CDR3 is 13 residues. J lost 5 bases, V lost 3 bases, and 4 bases had no gene match. The V gene's germline CDR1 is SGHRS and CDR2 YFSETQ.

This clone was recorded at least ten times. DNA of the CDR3: TGTGCCAGCAGTACCTACTACGAGCAGTACTTC. Amino acids: CASSTYYEQYF. This chain connects TRBV12-3 or TRBV12-4 to TRBJ2-7; D remains ambiguous. The CDR3 is made up of 11 amino acids. V was shortened by 5 bases and J by 3 bases, with 5 bases between the two germline ends.

This clone was counted once. The V call is TRBV7-9, the J call TRBJ2-3; no firm D call. The germline V gene has CDR1 SEHNR and CDR2 FQNEAQ (reference sequence). The germline V and J ends were trimmed by 0 bases and 3 bases, with 4 bases remaining between them. The CDR3 extends over 13 amino acids. The CDR3 nucleotides are TGTGCCAGCAGCTTAGCGCGAACAGATACGCAGTATTTT. Translating gives CASSLARTDTQYF.

The CDR3 DNA reads TGTGCCAGCAGCCCCCCGGGATGGGGAGCCGACTATGGCTACACCTTC. It encodes CASSPPGWGADYGYTF. This chain links TRBV6-6 with TRBJ1-2; the D is unclear. CDR3 length: 16 residues. Germline CDR1 reads MNHNY; CDR2 reads SVGAGI (reference sequence). V was clipped by 6 bases and J by 3 bases, with 20 bases between them.

The J gene is TRBJ2-5, the V gene TRBV7-9; the match to TRBD2 covers 8 bases. CDR3 length equals 12 residues. Germline V lookup: CDR1 SEHNR, CDR2 FQNEAQ (reference sequence). V trimming: 6 bases; J trimming: 3 bases; junction bases outside the gene matches: 0. CDR3 DNA: TGTGCCAGCAGGCGGGGGGAAGAGACCCAGTACTTC. Protein sequence: CASRRGEETQYF.

The J gene is TRBJ2-3, the V gene TRBV19, with 12 positions matching TRBD1. Germline loops: CDR1 LNHDA, CDR2 SQIVND (reference sequence). The CDR3 runs 16 residues. V shed 5 bases, J shed 1 base, and the junction held 4 bases outside the gene matches. The CDR3 DNA reads as TGTGCCAGTAGTGGGGACAGGGGGCCCCGCACAGATACGCAGTATTTT. It specifies CASSGDRGPRTDTQYF.

This clone appeared a few times. The rearrangement links TRBV5-6 to TRBJ1-4, with a weak D call TRBD1 (6 bases). This CDR3 has 12 residues. V lost 4 bases and J lost 11, with 12 bases in between. Per germline, CDR1 SGHDT and CDR2 YYEEEE. The CDR3 protein is CASSTDRKKLFF. CDR3 sequence (DNA): TGTGCCAGCAGCACCGACAGGAAGAAACTGTTTTTT.

This sequence joins TRBV5-4 and TRBJ2-2, with TRBD2 matching over 8 bases. Germline V gene data show CDR1 as SGHNT and CDR2 as YYREEE (reference sequence). The CDR3 extends over 17 amino acids. V trimming: 4 bases; J trimming: 4 bases; junction bases outside the gene matches: 12. The CDR3 region is CASSPRGGSLSTGELFF. The CDR3 nucleotides read TGTGCCAGCAGCCCTCGGGGGGGGAGTTTGAGCACCGGGGAGCTGTTTTTT.

The V gene is TRBV19, the J gene TRBJ1-5; D remains unclear. Germline values: CDR1 LNHDA, CDR2 SQIVND (reference sequence). Between the trimmed V and J ends, which lost 8 bases and 4 bases, there was a span of 15 bases. This CDR3 region has 14 residues. The CDR3 loop is CASLAAGANQPQHF. Here the CDR3 DNA reads TGTGCCAGTCTTGCCGCGGGAGCTAATCAGCCCCAGCATTTT.

The CDR3 spells CASSLGQAGANVLTF. The CDR3, as DNA: TGTGCCAGCAGCTTGGGACAGGCTGGGGCCAACGTCCTGACTTTC. V and J are TRBV5-8 and TRBJ2-6, with a possible D match to TRBD1 (6 bases). V was trimmed by 0 bases and J by 2 bases, leaving 6 bases between them. Germline CDR1 reads SGHTS; CDR2 reads YDEGEE. CDR3 size: 15 residues.